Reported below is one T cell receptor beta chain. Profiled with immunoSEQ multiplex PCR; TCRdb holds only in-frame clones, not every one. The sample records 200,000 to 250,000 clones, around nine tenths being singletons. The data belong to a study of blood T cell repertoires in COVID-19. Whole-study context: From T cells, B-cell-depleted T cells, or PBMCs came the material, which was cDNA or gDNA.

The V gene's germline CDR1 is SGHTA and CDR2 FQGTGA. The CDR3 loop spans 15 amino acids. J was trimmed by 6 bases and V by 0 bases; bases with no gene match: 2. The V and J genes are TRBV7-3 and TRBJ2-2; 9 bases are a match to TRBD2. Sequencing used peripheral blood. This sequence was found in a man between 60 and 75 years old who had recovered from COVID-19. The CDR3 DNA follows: TGTGCCAGCAGCTTAACTAGCGGGAGTGCCGGGGAGCTGTTTTTT. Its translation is CASSLTSGSAGELFF. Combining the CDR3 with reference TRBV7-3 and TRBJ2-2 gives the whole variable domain GAGVSQTPSNKVTEKGKYVELRCDPISGHTALYWYRQSLGQGPEFLIYFQGTGAADDSGLPNDRFFAVRPEGSVSTLKIQRTERGDSAVYLCASSLTSGSAGELFFGEGSRLTVL.